The rows below give T cell receptor beta chains drawn from one sample of a study of T cells after yellow fever vaccination. MiXCR, applied by TCRdb to the 5' RACE reads, yields one record per CDR3 protein. The sample has about 110,000 distinct CDR3 sequences, more than 7.5% seen once; the top ten hold 25%. Sample: CD8+ T cells sorted from PBMCs, taken 45 days after the yellow fever booster vaccination. These receptors were taken from a man aged 25-40 years who received the YFV17D yellow fever vaccine. Both conserved end residues are part of each CDR3.

cdr3_length v_call cdr3_aa
16 TRBV24-1 CATSDLPPGPYNEQFF
14 TRBV6-5 CASSSENIYNEQFF
18 TRBV11-2 CASSSPVNRDRVGNEQFF
11 TRBV6-5 CASSVTGELFF
15 TRBV27 CASSWGLAGVHEQFF
17 TRBV20-1 CSARDGGGRAITDTQYF
13 TRBV29-1 CSVHGTVGNEQYF
15 TRBV5-1 CASSFGTGLNQPQHF
13 TRBV15 CATSRDLDFEQYF
15 TRBV28 CASSPIPGSGETQYF
12 TRBV15 CATSRDSYEQYF
13 TRBV4-3 CASSQGTLGTQYF
15 TRBV7-9 CASSLWREGSNEQYF
18 TRBV20-1 CSASSVLADRTGTDTQYF
13 TRBV20-1 CSARGIASYEQYF
14 TRBV7-2 CASRFPGQGYEQYF
21 TRBV27 CASSLSAIGWGSNVGTYEQYF
14 TRBV19 CASESGGVYNEQFF
16 TRBV27 CASSHILGITYNEQFF
12 TRBV20-1 CSSVAGAGELFF
16 TRBV7-2 CASSQATSGLQETQYF
15 TRBV5-1 CASSLPGLAGDTQYF
15 TRBV28 CASSLVTGGYNEQFF
15 TRBV5-1 CASSPSSGRNDEQFF
14 TRBV27 CASSLYTGGGELFF
16 TRBV6-2/TRBV6-3 CASSYAHEPGRYEQYF
14 TRBV10-2 CASTSGESSYEQYF
13 TRBV27 CASTPLGGYEQYF
17 TRBV20-1 CSARLSQNIGVIHGYTF
17 TRBV5-6 CASSLFQRGANTGELFF
19 TRBV7-2 CASSSPSGQGGRMSYEQYF
14 TRBV27 CASSFWSNLYEQYF
11 TRBV6-1 CASNLNYGYTF
15 TRBV12-3/TRBV12-4 CASSLKGSGNYGYTF
14 TRBV3-1 CAGENTRDKNIQYF